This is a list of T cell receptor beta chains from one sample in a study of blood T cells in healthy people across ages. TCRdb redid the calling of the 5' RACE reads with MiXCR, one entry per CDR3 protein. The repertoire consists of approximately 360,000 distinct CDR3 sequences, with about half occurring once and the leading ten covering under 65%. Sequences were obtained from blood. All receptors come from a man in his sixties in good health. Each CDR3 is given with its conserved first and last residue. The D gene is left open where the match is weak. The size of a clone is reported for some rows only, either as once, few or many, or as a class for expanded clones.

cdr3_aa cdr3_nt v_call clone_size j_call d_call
CASSLAPAGDGEQYF TGTGCCAGCAGCTTAGCCCCCGCAGGGGACGGGGAGCAGTACTTC TRBV11-1 NA TRBJ2-5 NA
CASSQESRGLETQYF TGCGCCAGCAGCCAAGAGTCGAGGGGGCTTGAGACCCAGTACTTC TRBV4-1 once TRBJ2-5 TRBD1
CSARSIGTSGRRVQETQYF TGCAGTGCTAGATCGATTGGGACTAGCGGGAGACGAGTGCAAGAGACCCAGTACTTC TRBV20-1 few TRBJ2-5 TRBD2
CASQPALGTDTQYF TGTGCCAGCCAACCCGCACTCGGAACAGATACGCAGTATTTT TRBV18 few TRBJ2-3 NA
CASSIEPGPPSEQYF TGTGCCAGTAGTATCGAACCGGGACCCCCCAGCGAGCAGTACTTC TRBV19 NA TRBJ2-7 NA
CSASNAGTGDDEQYF TGCAGTGCTAGCAACGCAGGGACAGGGGACGACGAGCAGTACTTC TRBV20-1 NA TRBJ2-7 TRBD1
CASRREAGADTQYF TGTGCCAGCAGGCGGGAAGCGGGAGCCGATACGCAGTATTTT TRBV2 NA TRBJ2-3 TRBD2
CASSPRLGSRLEALAGANVLTF TGTGCCAGCAGCCCGCGTTTAGGCAGCCGGCTAGAGGCTCTGGCTGGGGCCAACGTCCTGACTTTC TRBV3-1 NA TRBJ2-6 NA
CASSTRPMGGTDTQYF TGTGCCAGCAGCACCCGACCCATGGGGGGAACAGATACGCAGTATTTT TRBV11-2 NA TRBJ2-3 NA
CASSLDSVYEQYF TGTGCCAGCAGTTTAGACAGCGTCTACGAGCAGTACTTC TRBV12-3/TRBV12-4 NA TRBJ2-7 NA
CSAQLASVQETQYF TGCAGTGCCCAGCTCGCTAGCGTCCAAGAGACCCAGTACTTC TRBV20-1 few TRBJ2-5 NA
CSAPGGGGASRGGEQFF TGCAGTGCTCCTGGGGGCGGGGGGGCCTCAAGAGGGGGTGAGCAGTTCTTC TRBV20-1 few TRBJ2-1 TRBD2
CSVDTGQGYGYTF TGCAGCGTTGACACCGGGCAAGGTTATGGCTACACCTTC TRBV29-1 once TRBJ1-2 NA
CSVLAPQMDEQYF TGCAGCGTTCTAGCCCCGCAGATGGATGAGCAGTACTTC TRBV29-1 few TRBJ2-5 NA
CASSLAFSGQYF TGTGCCAGCAGCTTAGCCTTTTCTGGGCAGTACTTC TRBV7-9 NA TRBJ2-5 NA
CASSPRAESNTEAFF TGTGCCAGCAGCCCCCGCGCCGAGTCGAACACTGAAGCTTTCTTT TRBV21-1 NA TRBJ1-1 NA
CSASNLREGGFDEQYF TGCAGTGCTAGTAATCTGAGGGAAGGAGGGTTCGACGAGCAGTACTTC TRBV20-1 NA TRBJ2-7 NA
CASSYSRQSYGYTF TGTGCCAGCAGTTACTCTCGCCAATCTTATGGCTACACCTTC TRBV6-5 few TRBJ1-2 NA
CASSDRGTSGYNEQFF TGTGCCAGCAGTGATCGCGGGACTAGCGGCTACAATGAGCAGTTCTTC TRBV2 NA TRBJ2-1 TRBD2